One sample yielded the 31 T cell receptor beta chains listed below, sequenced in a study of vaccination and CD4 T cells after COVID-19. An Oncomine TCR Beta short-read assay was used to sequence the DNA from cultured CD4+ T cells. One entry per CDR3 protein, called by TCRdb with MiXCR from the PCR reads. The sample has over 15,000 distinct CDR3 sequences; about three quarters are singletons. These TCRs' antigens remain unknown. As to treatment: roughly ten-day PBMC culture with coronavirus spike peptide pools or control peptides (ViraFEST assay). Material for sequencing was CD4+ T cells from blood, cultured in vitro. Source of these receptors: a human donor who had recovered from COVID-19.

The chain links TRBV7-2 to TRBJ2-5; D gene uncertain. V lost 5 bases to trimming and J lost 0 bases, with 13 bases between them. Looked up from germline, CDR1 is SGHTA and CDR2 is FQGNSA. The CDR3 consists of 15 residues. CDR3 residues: CASSPKMRNQETQYF. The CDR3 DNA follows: TGTGCCAGCAGCCCTAAGATGCGGAACCAAGAGACCCAGTACTTC.

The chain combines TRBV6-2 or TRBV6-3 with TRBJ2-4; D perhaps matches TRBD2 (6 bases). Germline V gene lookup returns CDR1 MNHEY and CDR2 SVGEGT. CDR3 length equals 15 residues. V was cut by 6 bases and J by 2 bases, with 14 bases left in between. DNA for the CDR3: TGTGCCAGCAGCCCCACTCGCGGGACCAAAAACATTCAGTACTTC. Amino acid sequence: CASSPTRGTKNIQYF.

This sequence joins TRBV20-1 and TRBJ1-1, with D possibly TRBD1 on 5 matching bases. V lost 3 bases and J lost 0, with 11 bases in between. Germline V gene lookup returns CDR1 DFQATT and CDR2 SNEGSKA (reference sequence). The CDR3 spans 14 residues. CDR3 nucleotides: TGCAGTGCTAGGGGGACCACGATGAACACTGAAGCTTTCTTT. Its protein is CSARGTTMNTEAFF.

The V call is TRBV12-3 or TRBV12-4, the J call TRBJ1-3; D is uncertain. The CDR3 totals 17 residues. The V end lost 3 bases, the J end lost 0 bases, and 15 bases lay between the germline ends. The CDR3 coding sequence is TGTGCCAGCAGTTTTAGGCAGATCGGGTACTCTGGAAACACCATATATTTT. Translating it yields CASSFRQIGYSGNTIYF.

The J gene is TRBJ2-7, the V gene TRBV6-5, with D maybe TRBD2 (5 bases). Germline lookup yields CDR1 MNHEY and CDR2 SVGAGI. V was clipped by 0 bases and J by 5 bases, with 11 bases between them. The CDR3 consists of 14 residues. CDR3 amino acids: CASSYSSERHEQYF. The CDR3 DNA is TGTGCCAGCAGTTACTCATCGGAGCGGCACGAGCAGTACTTC.

CDR3 bases: TGTGCCAGCAGTTGGGCAGGGGGACAGCCCCAGCATTTT. This translates into CASSWAGGQPQHF. The rearrangement links TRBV27 to TRBJ1-5; 7 bases map to TRBD1. The CDR3 covers 13 residues. Germline CDR1 and CDR2: MNHEY and SMNVEV (reference sequence). The ends lost 4 bases at V and 7 bases at J; junction bases unmatched: 4.

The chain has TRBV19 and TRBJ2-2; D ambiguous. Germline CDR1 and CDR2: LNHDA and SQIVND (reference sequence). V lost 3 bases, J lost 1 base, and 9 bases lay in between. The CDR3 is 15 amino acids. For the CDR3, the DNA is TGTGCCAGTAGTATTCGTCTGCTGAACACCGGGGAGCTGTTTTTT. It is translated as CASSIRLLNTGELFF.

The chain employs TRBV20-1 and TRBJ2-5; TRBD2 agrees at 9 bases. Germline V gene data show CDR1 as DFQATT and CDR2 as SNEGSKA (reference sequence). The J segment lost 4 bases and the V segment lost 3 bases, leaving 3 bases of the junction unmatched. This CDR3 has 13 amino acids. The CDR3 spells CSARGTSPETQYF. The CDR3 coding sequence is TGCAGTGCTAGGGGGACTAGCCCAGAGACCCAGTACTTC.

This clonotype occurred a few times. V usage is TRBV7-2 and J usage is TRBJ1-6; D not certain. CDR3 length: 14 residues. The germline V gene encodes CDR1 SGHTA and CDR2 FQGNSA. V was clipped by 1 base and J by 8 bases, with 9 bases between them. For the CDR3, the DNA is TGTGCCAGCAGCTTAGAGTTAAGGTATTCACCCCTCCACTTT. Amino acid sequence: CASSLELRYSPLHF.

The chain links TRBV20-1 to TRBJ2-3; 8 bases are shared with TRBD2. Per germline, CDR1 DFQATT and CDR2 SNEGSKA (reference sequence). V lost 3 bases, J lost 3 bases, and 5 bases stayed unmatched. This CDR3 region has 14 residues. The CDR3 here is CSASRAGGTDTQYF. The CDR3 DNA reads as TGCAGTGCTAGCCGGGCGGGAGGAACAGATACGCAGTATTTT.

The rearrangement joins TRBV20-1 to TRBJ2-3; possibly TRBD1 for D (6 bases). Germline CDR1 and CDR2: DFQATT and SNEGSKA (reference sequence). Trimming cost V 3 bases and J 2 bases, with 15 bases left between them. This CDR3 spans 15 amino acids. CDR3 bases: TGCAGTGCTAGGTTGACCAGGGGCCCCACAGATACGCAGTATTTT. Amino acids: CSARLTRGPTDTQYF.

The CDR3 reads CASSLVLGRMNTEAFF. DNA for the CDR3: TGTGCCAGCAGCTTAGTTTTGGGGCGGATGAACACTGAAGCTTTCTTT. The rearrangement links TRBV7-2 to TRBJ1-1, with D perhaps TRBD1 (5 bases). Germline V gives CDR1 SGHTA, CDR2 FQGNSA. CDR3 length: 16 residues. V lost 1 base to trimming and J lost 0 bases, with 12 bases between them.

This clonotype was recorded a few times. CDR3 sequence: CATSDELAGEQFF. CDR3 coding DNA: TGTGCCACCAGTGACGAACTAGCGGGAGAGCAGTTCTTC. The rearrangement uses TRBV24-1 and TRBJ2-1, with TRBD2 matching 10 bases. Germline-derived CDR1 and CDR2 are KGHDR and SFDVKD. CDR3 length: 13 residues. V lost 4 bases to trimming and J lost 10 bases; unmatched junction nucleotides: 3.

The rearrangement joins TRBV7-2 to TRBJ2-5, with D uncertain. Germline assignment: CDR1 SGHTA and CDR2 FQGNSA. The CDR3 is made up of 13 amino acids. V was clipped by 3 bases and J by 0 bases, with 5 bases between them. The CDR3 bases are TGTGCCAGCAGCTTCGGGTACCAAGAGACCCAGTACTTC. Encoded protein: CASSFGYQETQYF.

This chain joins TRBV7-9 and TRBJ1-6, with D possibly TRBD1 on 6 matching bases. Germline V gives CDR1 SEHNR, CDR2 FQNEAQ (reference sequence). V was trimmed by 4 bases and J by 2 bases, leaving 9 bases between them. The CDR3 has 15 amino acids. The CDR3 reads CASSSQGPYNSPLHF. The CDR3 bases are TGTGCCAGCAGCTCGCAGGGGCCCTATAATTCACCCCTCCACTTT.

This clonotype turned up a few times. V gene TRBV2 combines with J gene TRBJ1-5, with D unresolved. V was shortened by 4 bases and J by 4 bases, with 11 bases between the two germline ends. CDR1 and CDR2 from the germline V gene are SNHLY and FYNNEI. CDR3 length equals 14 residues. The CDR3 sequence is CASSGVSPNQPQHF. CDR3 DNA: TGTGCCAGCAGTGGGGTCAGCCCAAATCAGCCCCAGCATTTT.

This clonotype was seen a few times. The CDR3 DNA sequence: TGTGCCACAGTCCAGTCGAACACCGGGGAGCTGTTTTTT. Translation: CATVQSNTGELFF. V is TRBV24-1 and J is TRBJ2-2; D ambiguous. Germline V CDR1 and CDR2: KGHDR, SFDVKD. The length of the CDR3 is 13 residues. The V gene lost 10 bases and the J gene lost 0 bases, with 8 bases spanning the gap.

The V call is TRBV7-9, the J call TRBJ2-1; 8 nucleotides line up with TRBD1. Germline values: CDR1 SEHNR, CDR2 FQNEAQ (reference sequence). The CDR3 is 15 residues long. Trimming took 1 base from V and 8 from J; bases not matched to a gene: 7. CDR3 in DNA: TGTGCCAGCAGCTTAGGGCAGGGGGCAGGGCATGAGCAGTTCTTC. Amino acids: CASSLGQGAGHEQFF. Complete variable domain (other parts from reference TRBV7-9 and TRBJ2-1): DTGVSQNPRHKITKRGQNVTFRCDPISEHNRLYWYRQTLGQGPEFLTYFQNEAQLEKSRLLSDRFSAERPKGSFSTLEIQRTEQGDSAMYLCASSLGQGAGHEQFFGPGTRLTVL.

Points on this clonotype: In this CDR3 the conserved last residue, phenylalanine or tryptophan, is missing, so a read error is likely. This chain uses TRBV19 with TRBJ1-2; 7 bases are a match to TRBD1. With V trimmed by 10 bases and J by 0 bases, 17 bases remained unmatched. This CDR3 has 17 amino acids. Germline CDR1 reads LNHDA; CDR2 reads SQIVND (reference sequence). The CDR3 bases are TGTGCCACTACCCGTAGGGGGCAGGGGCTCTCTAACTATGGCTACACCTTA. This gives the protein CATTRRGQGLSNYGYTL.

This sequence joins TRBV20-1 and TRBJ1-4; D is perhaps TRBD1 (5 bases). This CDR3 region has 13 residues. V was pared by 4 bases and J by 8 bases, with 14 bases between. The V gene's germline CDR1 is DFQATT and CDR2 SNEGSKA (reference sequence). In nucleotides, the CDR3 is TGCAGTGCTACAGGGACTAGCGGGGAAAAACTGTTTTTT. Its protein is CSATGTSGEKLFF.

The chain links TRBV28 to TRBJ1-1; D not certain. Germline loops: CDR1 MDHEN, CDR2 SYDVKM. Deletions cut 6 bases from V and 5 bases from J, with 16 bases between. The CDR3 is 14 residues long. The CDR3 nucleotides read TGTGCCAGCAGCCCCACCTCAGTTGTTACTGAAGCTTTCTTT. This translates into CASSPTSVVTEAFF.

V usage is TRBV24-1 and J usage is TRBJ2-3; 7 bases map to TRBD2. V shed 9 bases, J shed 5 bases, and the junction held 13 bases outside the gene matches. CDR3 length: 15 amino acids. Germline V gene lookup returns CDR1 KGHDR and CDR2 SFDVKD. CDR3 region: CATPWGGFRGDTQYF. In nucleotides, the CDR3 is TGTGCCACCCCGTGGGGGGGTTTTCGGGGAGATACGCAGTATTTT.

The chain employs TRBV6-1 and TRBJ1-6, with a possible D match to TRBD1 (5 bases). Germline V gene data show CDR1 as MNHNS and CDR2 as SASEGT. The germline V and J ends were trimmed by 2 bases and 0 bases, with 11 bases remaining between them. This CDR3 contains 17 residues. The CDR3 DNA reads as TGTGCCAGCAGTGAACGGCCAGGGAGCTCCTATAATTCACCCCTCCACTTT. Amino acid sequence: CASSERPGSSYNSPLHF.

The CDR3 DNA sequence: TGTGCCAGCAGCTTAGCGCTCAGGAACACCGGGGAGCTGTTTTTT. It codes for CASSLALRNTGELFF. The V gene is TRBV7-2, the J gene TRBJ2-2; D ambiguous. CDR3 length: 15 residues. Between the trimmed V and J ends, which lost 0 bases and 1 base, there was a span of 6 bases. CDR1 SGHTA and CDR2 FQGNSA come from the germline V gene. The full variable domain, in which reference TRBV7-2 and TRBJ2-2 provide the parts outside the CDR3, is GAGVSQSPSNKVTEKGKDVELRCDPISGHTALYWYRQSLGQGLEFLIYFQGNSAPDKSGLPSDRFSAERTGGSVSTLTIQRTQQEDSAVYLCASSLALRNTGELFFGEGSRLTVL.

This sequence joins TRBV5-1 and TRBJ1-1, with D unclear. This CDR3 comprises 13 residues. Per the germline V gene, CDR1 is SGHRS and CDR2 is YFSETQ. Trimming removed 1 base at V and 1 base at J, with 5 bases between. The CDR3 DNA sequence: TGCGCCAGCAGCTTGCGGCCGAACACTGAAGCTTTCTTT. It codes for CASSLRPNTEAFF.

The CDR3 is CSVIEGPAYEQYF. As DNA, the CDR3 is TGCAGTGTGATAGAGGGCCCAGCCTACGAGCAGTACTTC. The chain combines TRBV20-1 with TRBJ2-7; tentative D call: TRBD2 (5 bases). CDR1 DFQATT and CDR2 SNEGSKA come from the germline V gene (reference sequence). Trimming cost V 7 bases and J 2 bases, with 15 bases left between them. This CDR3 spans 13 amino acids.

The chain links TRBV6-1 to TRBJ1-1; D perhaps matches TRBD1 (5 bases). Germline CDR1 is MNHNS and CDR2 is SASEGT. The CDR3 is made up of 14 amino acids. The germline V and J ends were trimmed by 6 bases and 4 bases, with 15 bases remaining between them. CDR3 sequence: CASRGGGRGTEAFF. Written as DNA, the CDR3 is TGTGCCAGCAGGGGTGGGGGTCGGGGCACTGAAGCTTTCTTT.

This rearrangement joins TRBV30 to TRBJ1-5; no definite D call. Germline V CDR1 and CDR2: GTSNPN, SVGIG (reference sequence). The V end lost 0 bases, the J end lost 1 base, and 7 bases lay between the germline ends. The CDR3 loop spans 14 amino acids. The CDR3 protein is CAWSVGGSNQPQHF. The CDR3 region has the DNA TGTGCCTGGAGTGTCGGAGGGAGCAATCAGCCCCAGCATTTT.

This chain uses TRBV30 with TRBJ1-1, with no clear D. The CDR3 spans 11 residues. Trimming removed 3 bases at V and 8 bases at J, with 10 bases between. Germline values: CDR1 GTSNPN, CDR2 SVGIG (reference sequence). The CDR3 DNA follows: TGTGCCTGGAGAACCGGGTGGGAAGCTTTCTTT. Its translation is CAWRTGWEAFF.

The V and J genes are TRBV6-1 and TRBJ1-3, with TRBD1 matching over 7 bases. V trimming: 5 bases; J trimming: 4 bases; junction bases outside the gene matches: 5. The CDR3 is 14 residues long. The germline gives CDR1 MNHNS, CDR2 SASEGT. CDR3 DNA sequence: TGTGCCAGCAGTCACCGACAGGGAGGAAACACCATATATTTT. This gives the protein CASSHRQGGNTIYF.

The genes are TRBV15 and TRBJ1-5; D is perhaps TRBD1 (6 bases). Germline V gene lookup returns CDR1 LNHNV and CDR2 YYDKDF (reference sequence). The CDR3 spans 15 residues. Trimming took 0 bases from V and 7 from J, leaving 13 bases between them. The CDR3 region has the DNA TGTGCCACCAGCAGAGAGGGGGGGCGCGGGCAGCCCCAGCATTTT. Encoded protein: CATSREGGRGQPQHF.